One and the same sample provided the 20 T cell receptor beta chains below, sequenced in a study of T-cell reconstitution after alpha-beta-depleted transplantation in children. The library targeted TCRbeta and was prepared with unique molecular identifiers. TCRdb re-called the PCR reads with MiXCR, one entry per CDR3 protein. The sample carries about 290,000 distinct CDR3 sequences, over 9% recorded once. This specimen was PBMCs, taken before TCRalphabeta/CD19-depleted stem cell transplant. The source of these receptors is a boy in the first two years of life with acute myeloid leukemia, due to receive a stem cell transplant.

This clonotype was seen only a few times. The chain employs TRBV12-3 or TRBV12-4 and TRBJ2-2; D not certain. The CDR3 totals 19 residues. Trimming stripped 3 bases from V and 0 bases from J, with 20 bases between. The CDR3 nucleotides read TGTGCCAGCAGTTTCGGCCTATACCTTCAACGATCGAACACCGGGGAGCTGTTTTTT. This encodes CASSFGLYLQRSNTGELFF.

The sample holds a few counts of this clonotype. The chain couples TRBV7-2 to TRBJ1-1, with TRBD1 matching 8 bases. The CDR3 length is 15 residues. Germline V lookup: CDR1 SGHTA, CDR2 FQGNSA. The V segment lost 2 bases and the J segment 8 bases; nucleotides outside the gene matches: 10. DNA of the CDR3: TGTGCCAGCAGCTTAAGTCAGGGGACAGGAAGAGAAGCTTTCTTT. This encodes CASSLSQGTGREAFF.

This clonotype has ten or more counts. The rearrangement joins TRBV14 to TRBJ2-7; perhaps TRBD1 as D (5 bases). The CDR3 extends over 15 amino acids. Germline V lookup: CDR1 SGHDN, CDR2 FVKESK. The germline V and J ends were trimmed by 2 bases and 6 bases, with 17 bases remaining between them. The CDR3 region has the DNA TGTGCCAGCAGCCAACTACTGGGCAGGGTAGGCGAGCAGTACTTC. Its translation is CASSQLLGRVGEQYF.

This clonotype has ten or more counts. This chain's CDR3 is CSVERLAGRQETQYF. DNA for the CDR3: TGCAGCGTTGAAAGACTAGCGGGAAGGCAAGAGACCCAGTACTTC. The V gene is TRBV29-1, the J gene TRBJ2-5; 11 bases map to TRBD2. Germline V CDR1 and CDR2: SQVTM, ANQGSEA. The J segment lost 2 bases and the V segment lost 2 bases, leaving 4 bases of the junction unmatched. This CDR3 has 15 residues. Full variable domain (missing parts from reference TRBV29-1 and TRBJ2-5): SAVISQKPSRDICQRGTSLTIQCQVDSQVTMMFWYRQQPGQSLTLIATANQGSEATYESGFVIDKFPISRPNLTFSTLTVSNMSPEDSSIYLCSVERLAGRQETQYFGPGTRLLVL.

This clonotype was counted ten times or more. The V gene is TRBV28, the J gene TRBJ2-7, with TRBD2 matching over 10 bases. Per germline, CDR1 MDHEN and CDR2 SYDVKM. J gave up 3 bases and V 6 bases, and 11 bases lay outside the gene matches. This CDR3 comprises 16 residues. The CDR3 here is CASSQRLAGLVYEQYF. CDR3 nucleotide sequence: TGTGCCAGCAGCCAGAGACTAGCGGGTCTGGTCTACGAGCAGTACTTC.

This clonotype was counted ten times or more. The CDR3 DNA reads TGTGCCAGCAGTTTATCCTCTAGCGGGGGGGACAATGAGCAGTTCTTC. It codes for CASSLSSSGGDNEQFF. The chain has TRBV28 and TRBJ2-1, with TRBD2 identical over 12 bases. V shed 1 base and J 5 bases; nucleotides not matched to a gene: 3. The CDR3 totals 16 residues. Germline loops: CDR1 MDHEN, CDR2 SYDVKM.

This clonotype was seen ten or more times. The V and J genes are TRBV12-3 or TRBV12-4 and TRBJ2-1; possible D gene TRBD2, 6 bases. There are 12 residues in the CDR3. V dropped 5 bases and J dropped 9 bases, with 11 bases sitting between them. CDR3 nucleotides: TGTGCCAGCAGTGTACTAGCTGGTGAGCAGTTCTTC. This codes for CASSVLAGEQFF.

This clonotype was seen ten or more times. The rearrangement joins TRBV11-2 to TRBJ2-3; D might be TRBD2 (6 bases). This CDR3 is built from 15 residues. V was clipped by 6 bases and J by 2 bases, with 15 bases between them. Germline V gives CDR1 SGHAT, CDR2 FQNNGV. CDR3 DNA: TGTGCCAGCAGTCCTGCTTGGGGGGACACAGATACGCAGTATTTT. It specifies CASSPAWGDTDTQYF.

This clonotype was detected many times. This chain joins TRBV5-1 and TRBJ2-1; TRBD2 aligns across 8 bases. The CDR3 extends over 15 amino acids. The J segment lost 2 bases and the V segment lost 4 bases, leaving 5 bases of the junction unmatched. Germline loops: CDR1 SGHRS, CDR2 YFSETQ. DNA of the CDR3: TGCGCCAGCAGCCCGGGAGGGACTACCTACAATGAGCAGTTCTTC. Protein sequence: CASSPGGTTYNEQFF.

This clonotype occurred many times. This sequence joins TRBV20-1 and TRBJ2-7; D is possibly TRBD2 (5 bases). Per germline, CDR1 DFQATT and CDR2 SNEGSKA (reference sequence). There are 12 residues in the CDR3. V was cut by 5 bases and J by 3 bases, with 11 bases left in between. CDR3: CSAGGPIYEQYF. The CDR3 DNA reads as TGCAGTGCTGGCGGGCCAATCTACGAGCAGTACTTC.

This clonotype showed up many times. The chain has TRBV7-9 and TRBJ2-1, with 12 positions matching TRBD2. V lost 7 bases to trimming and J lost 9 bases; unmatched junction nucleotides: 10. This CDR3 comprises 15 residues. Per the germline V gene, CDR1 is SEHNR and CDR2 is FQNEAQ (reference sequence). This CDR3 reads CASTGLAGGRGEQFF. In DNA, the CDR3 is TGTGCCAGCACCGGGCTAGCGGGAGGGCGCGGTGAGCAGTTCTTC.

This clonotype was counted many times. The V and J genes are TRBV10-3 and TRBJ2-1; 9 bases fit TRBD1. The germline CDR1 and CDR2 sequences are ENHRY and SYGVKD. The CDR3 is made up of 15 amino acids. The V gene end was trimmed by 4 bases and the J gene end by 4 bases; junction bases not matched to a gene: 5. CDR3 region: CAISGGTGKYNEQFF. The CDR3 DNA follows: TGTGCCATCAGTGGGGGGACAGGGAAGTACAATGAGCAGTTCTTC.

This clonotype was detected many times. V gene TRBV7-2 combines with J gene TRBJ2-2; 10 bases fit TRBD2. CDR3 length equals 16 residues. CDR1 and CDR2 (germline): SGHTA, FQGNSA. Trimming at V came to 5 bases and at J to 4 bases, leaving 7 bases not matched to a gene. The CDR3 DNA reads as TGTGCCAGCAGCCCCCGTAGCGGGGGGAGCACCGGGGAGCTGTTTTTT. Protein product: CASSPRSGGSTGELFF.

There are many counts of this clonotype. This chain links TRBV12-3 or TRBV12-4 with TRBJ2-2; TRBD1 aligns across 7 bases. The CDR3 has 15 amino acids. After removal of 6 bases from V and 0 bases from J, the junction contained 4 bases not matched to a gene. DNA of the CDR3: TGTGCCAGCAGGAGGACAGGCACGAACACCGGGGAGCTGTTTTTT. Encoded protein: CASRRTGTNTGELFF.

The rearrangement joins TRBV5-1 to TRBJ2-7; D is uncertain. The V end lost 4 bases, the J end lost 3 bases, and 5 bases lay between the germline ends. This CDR3 spans 11 amino acids. The germline V gene encodes CDR1 SGHRS and CDR2 YFSETQ. CDR3 coding DNA: TGCGCCAGCAGCATCGACTACGAGCAGTACTTC. Residues: CASSIDYEQYF.

At least ten counts were recorded for this clonotype. The CDR3 sequence is CASSLDSLTSFMYNEQFF. CDR3 bases: TGCGCCAGCAGCTTGGACTCCCTGACTAGTTTTATGTACAATGAGCAGTTCTTC. The chain combines TRBV5-1 with TRBJ2-1, with D maybe TRBD2 (6 bases). Trimming shortened V by 0 bases and J by 4 bases, and 20 bases separated the two germline ends. Germline CDR1 and CDR2: SGHRS and YFSETQ. The CDR3 is 18 residues long.

This clonotype was counted only a few times. The chain combines TRBV6-5 with TRBJ2-7; TRBD2 might be the D (5 bases). This CDR3 spans 15 amino acids. Germline V gives CDR1 MNHEY, CDR2 SVGAGI. V lost 0 bases and J lost 3, with 12 bases in between. The CDR3 DNA reads as TGTGCCAGCAGTTACTCAAGGAGGCCTTACTACGAGCAGTACTTC. It codes for CASSYSRRPYYEQYF.

This clonotype has at least ten counts. CDR3 DNA: TGTGCCAGCAGTTTCGGGAGGGGAGAGACCCAGTACTTC. Its translation: CASSFGRGETQYF. The rearrangement links TRBV28 to TRBJ2-5; 8 bases are shared with TRBD2. The CDR3 contains 13 residues. V gave up 3 bases and J gave up 4 bases; unmatched junction bases: 1. The germline CDR1 and CDR2 sequences are MDHEN and SYDVKM.

Many counts were recorded for this clonotype. The V and J genes are TRBV4-3 and TRBJ2-2; 7 nucleotides align to TRBD2. The CDR3 is made up of 16 amino acids. Germline assignment: CDR1 LGHNA and CDR2 YSLEER. The junction had 8 bases not matched to a gene; V was cut back by 0 bases and J by 7 bases. The CDR3 sequence is CASSQERLAIGGELFF. CDR3 nucleotide sequence: TGCGCCAGCAGCCAAGAACGACTAGCTATAGGCGGGGAGCTGTTTTTT.

This clonotype showed up many times. The V and J genes are TRBV4-3 and TRBJ2-7, with D perhaps matching TRBD1 (6 bases). The CDR3 spans 15 residues. V lost 1 base to trimming and J lost 5 bases, with 15 bases between them. The germline V gene encodes CDR1 LGHNA and CDR2 YSLEER. As DNA, the CDR3 is TGCGCCAGCAGCCAAGGGGGAACAGGGATCGACGAGCAGTACTTC. Protein product: CASSQGGTGIDEQYF.